This passage covers 17 T cell receptor beta chains from one sample sequenced in a study of T cells after posttransplantation cyclophosphamide. The protocol was immunoSEQ multiplex PCR, while the TCRdb copy is restricted to in-frame clones and leaves out a portion. The sample contains approximately 30,000 clones, around nine tenths of which appear only once. Cells defined as naive were viable CD3+CD4+ or CD3+CD8+ and CCR7+CD45RA+CD45RO-CD95-CD27+CD28+. Sequences were obtained from naive CD4+ T cells sorted from PBMCs. The source is a woman aged 60-70 years in good health, CMV-negative, and a related stem cell transplant donor.

V is TRBV13 and J is TRBJ2-3; D unresolved. V was shortened by 7 bases and J by 3 bases, with 8 bases between the two germline ends. The germline V gene encodes CDR1 PRHDT and CDR2 FYEKMQ (reference sequence). The CDR3 sequence is 12 residues long. The CDR3 here is CASNRRTDTQYF. Here the CDR3 DNA reads TGTGCCAGCAATAGAAGAACAGATACGCAGTATTTT. The whole variable domain, remainder taken from reference TRBV13 and TRBJ2-3, is AAGVIQSPRHLIKEKRETATLKCYPIPRHDTVYWYQQGPGQDPQFLISFYEKMQSDKGSIPDRFSAQQFSDYHSELNMSSLELGDSALYFCASNRRTDTQYFGPGTRLTVL.

This chain uses TRBV5-1 with TRBJ1-4; TRBD1 might be the D (5 bases). V dropped 3 bases and J dropped 3 bases, with 12 bases sitting between them. Germline assignment: CDR1 SGHRS and CDR2 YFSETQ. CDR3 length equals 15 residues. The chain's CDR3 is CASSSGPGANEKLFF. For the CDR3, the DNA is TGCGCCAGCAGCTCAGGGCCTGGGGCTAATGAAAAACTGTTTTTT.

The rearrangement uses TRBV28 and TRBJ1-2; D is possibly TRBD1 (5 bases). With 6 bases removed from V and 4 bases from J, the gap between germline ends came to 21 bases. Germline CDR1 MDHEN, CDR2 SYDVKM. This CDR3 contains 16 residues. The CDR3 DNA sequence: TGTGCCAGCAGACTCCCGGGGGTCGGAGGGAGCTATGGCTACACCTTC. Amino acid sequence: CASRLPGVGGSYGYTF.

This rearrangement joins TRBV27 to TRBJ1-1; a possible D gene is TRBD1 (5 bases). CDR1 is MNHEY, CDR2 SMNVEV, per germline (reference sequence). The CDR3 runs 14 residues. Trimming cost V 6 bases and J 5 bases, with 16 bases left between them. In nucleotides, the CDR3 is TGTGCCAGCAGCGGTAAGACAGTTAGGACTGAAGCTTTCTTT. Residues: CASSGKTVRTEAFF.

The chain combines TRBV28 with TRBJ1-2; TRBD1 matches 7 bases. The ends lost 2 bases at V and 0 bases at J; junction bases unmatched: 0. The CDR3 is 14 residues long. Germline V gene sequence: CDR1 MDHEN, CDR2 SYDVKM. The CDR3 loop reads CASSLTGANYGYTF. The CDR3 bases are TGTGCCAGCAGTTTAACAGGGGCTAACTATGGCTACACCTTC.

This clone was picked up a small number of times. The V gene is TRBV2, the J gene TRBJ1-4, with 8 bases matching TRBD1. Unmatched junction bases numbered 3, after V lost 10 bases and J lost 8 bases. From germline, CDR1 is SNHLY and CDR2 FYNNEI. The CDR3 length is 11 residues. CDR3 DNA sequence: TGTGCCAACAACAGGGGGGAAAAACTGTTTTTT. Translated: CANNRGEKLFF.

The chain is built from TRBV28 and TRBJ1-1, with TRBD1 matching 11 bases. The CDR3 sequence is 14 residues long. V gave up 6 bases and J gave up 6 bases; unmatched junction bases: 6. Germline lookup yields CDR1 MDHEN and CDR2 SYDVKM. The CDR3: CASRAGQGVAEAFF. Written as DNA, the CDR3 is TGTGCCAGCAGGGCGGGACAGGGGGTCGCTGAAGCTTTCTTT.

The count of this clone is one. The V and J genes are TRBV6-5 and TRBJ2-7, with D unresolved. This CDR3 is built from 11 residues. CDR1 and CDR2 (germline): MNHEY, SVGAGI. Trimming took off 0 bases at V and 7 bases at J, with 4 bases between the two ends. The CDR3 DNA reads TGTGCCAGCAGTTACTCACAGGAGCAGTACTTC. Translation gives CASSYSQEQYF.

V is TRBV27 and J is TRBJ1-2, with 7 nucleotides matching TRBD1. J gave up 8 bases and V 6 bases, and 12 bases lay outside the gene matches. The V gene's germline CDR1 is MNHEY and CDR2 SMNVEV (reference sequence). The CDR3 spans 14 residues. Here the CDR3 DNA reads TGTGCCAGCAGACCCACAGGGGTGGCAGGCGGCTACACCTTC. Translated, it gives CASRPTGVAGGYTF.

This clone was seen a few times. The chain recombines TRBV5-1 with TRBJ2-1; 13 bases align to TRBD2. This CDR3 is 16 amino acids long. Germline lookup yields CDR1 SGHRS and CDR2 YFSETQ. V lost 3 bases to trimming and J lost 7 bases; unmatched junction nucleotides: 7. CDR3 residues: CASSSGMGLAGNEQFF. CDR3 bases: TGCGCCAGCAGCTCGGGCATGGGACTAGCGGGGAATGAGCAGTTCTTC.

The V gene is TRBV29-1, the J gene TRBJ1-2, with 8 bases lining up with TRBD1. Unmatched junction bases numbered 9, after V lost 7 bases and J lost 5 bases. The CDR3 loop spans 13 amino acids. CDR1 and CDR2 from the germline V gene are SQVTM and ANQGSEA. CDR3 nucleotide sequence: TGCAGCGCTACGGACAGGGTTGGTTATGGCTACACCTTC. Translated: CSATDRVGYGYTF.

The table lists this clone with a count of one. The rearrangement links TRBV30 to TRBJ1-2; maybe TRBD1 (6 bases). V was cut by 4 bases and J by 6 bases, with 12 bases left in between. From germline, CDR1 is GTSNPN and CDR2 SVGIG (reference sequence). This CDR3 has 12 amino acids. The CDR3 DNA sequence: TGTGCCTGGACCACAGGGTCTCATGGCTACACCTTC. Translated, it gives CAWTTGSHGYTF.

This chain links TRBV2 with TRBJ1-2, with 7 nucleotides matching TRBD1. V lost 6 bases to trimming and J lost 5 bases; unmatched junction nucleotides: 9. This CDR3 is 14 amino acids long. CDR1 and CDR2 (germline): SNHLY, FYNNEI. This CDR3 reads CASSYRGGGYGYTF. The CDR3 DNA reads as TGTGCCAGCAGCTACAGGGGAGGCGGTTATGGCTACACCTTC. Looking up the rest from reference TRBV2 and TRBJ1-2 gives the full variable domain: EPEVTQTPSHQVTQMGQEVILRCVPISNHLYFYWYRQILGQKVEFLVSFYNNEISEKSEIFDDQFSVERPDGSNFTLKIRSTKLEDSAMYFCASSYRGGGYGYTFGSGTRLTVV.

This sequence joins TRBV5-1 and TRBJ1-4; 7 bases line up with TRBD1. Germline CDR1 and CDR2: SGHRS and YFSETQ. The trim removed 5 bases at V and 4 bases at J, leaving 8 bases unmatched. The CDR3 extends over 15 amino acids. In nucleotides, the CDR3 is TGCGCCAGCAGTCAATCGGGACAGCGTAATGAAAAACTGTTTTTT. This translates into CASSQSGQRNEKLFF.

This sequence joins TRBV6-5 and TRBJ1-5, with D tentatively TRBD1 (5 bases). The CDR3 is 15 amino acids. Trimming took 11 bases from V and 2 from J, leaving 19 bases between them. From germline, CDR1 is MNHEY and CDR2 SVGAGI. The chain's CDR3 is CASAQGPRRNQPQHF. As DNA, the CDR3 is TGTGCCTCGGCCCAGGGTCCTCGGCGCAATCAGCCCCAGCATTTT.

The chain links TRBV30 to TRBJ2-1; 11 nucleotides match TRBD2. This CDR3 has 15 residues. CDR1 is GTSNPN, CDR2 SVGIG, per germline (reference sequence). V was clipped by 0 bases and J by 7 bases; unmatched bases: 5. The CDR3 loop is CAWSVLASGGNEQFF. The CDR3, as DNA: TGTGCCTGGAGTGTACTGGCTAGCGGGGGGAATGAGCAGTTCTTC.

This clone has just one count. The V and J genes are TRBV7-2 and TRBJ2-3; 12 bases map to TRBD2. Germline-derived CDR1 and CDR2 are SGHTA and FQGNSA. There are 18 residues in the CDR3. The junction had 7 bases not matched to a gene; V was cut back by 1 base and J by 2 bases. In nucleotides, the CDR3 is TGTGCCAGCAGCTTAGTCGGCCTAGCGGGGGGGACCACAGATACGCAGTATTTT. Residues: CASSLVGLAGGTTDTQYF.